This passage covers 8 T cell receptor beta chains from one sample sequenced in a study of identical twins (dated by TCRdb to 2016 to 2017). Library preparation employed 5' RACE. Instrument on record: Illumina HiSeq 2000. TCRdb itself trimmed the public reads at Q25 with fastp, ran MiXCR and retained productive beta chains. Each record represents a unique CDR3 protein, reported with the most common genes and DNA among its rows. The sample table contains roughly 690,000 distinct CDR3 sequences; only one count was recorded for 20% to 25% of them. Together, the top ten hold about 4.5% of the sample. A further study also used this sample, focusing on T cells expressing NK-cell markers.

Input material: PBMCs. All receptors come from a woman aged 18-30 years in good health.

The chain uses TRBV29-1 and TRBJ2-3; a weak D match, TRBD2 (5 bases). V was shortened by 5 bases and J by 0 bases, with 9 bases between the two germline ends. The CDR3 is made up of 13 amino acids. Looked up from germline, CDR1 is SQVTM and CDR2 is ANQGSEA. In DNA form, the CDR3 reads TGCAGCGTTCCCCCGGGGAGCACAGATACGCAGTATTTT. Translated, it gives CSVPPGSTDTQYF.

This clonotype was detected only a few times. The chain has TRBV4-1 and TRBJ2-3, with D hard to call. The CDR3 covers 13 residues. Trimming took 1 base from V and 2 from J, leaving 4 bases between them. The germline CDR1 and CDR2 sequences are MGHRA and YSYEKL. The CDR3 loop reads CASSQAYTDTQYF. The CDR3 DNA follows: TGCGCCAGCAGCCAAGCGTACACAGATACGCAGTATTTT.

In this sample, this clonotype turned up many times. The rearrangement joins TRBV12-3 or TRBV12-4 to TRBJ2-1; 10 nucleotides line up with TRBD2. The CDR3 spans 15 residues. The junction had 4 bases not matched to a gene; V was cut back by 6 bases and J by 2 bases. CDR3: CASRSSGSTYNEQFF. The CDR3 coding sequence is TGTGCCAGCAGGTCTAGCGGGAGCACCTACAATGAGCAGTTCTTC.

The V and J genes are TRBV9 and TRBJ2-3; maybe TRBD2 (6 bases). V lost 0 bases and J 2 bases, leaving 19 bases between the germline ends. Germline-derived CDR1 and CDR2 are SGDLS and YYNGEE. This CDR3 contains 18 residues. CDR3 sequence reads: CASSVEGSAGPNTDTQYF. The DNA of the CDR3 is TGTGCCAGCAGCGTAGAGGGATCGGCGGGGCCTAACACAGATACGCAGTATTTT.

This chain links TRBV15 with TRBJ2-1; D unresolved. Per germline, CDR1 LNHNV and CDR2 YYDKDF (reference sequence). The CDR3 covers 13 residues. V shed 3 bases and J shed 6 bases, with 9 bases lying between them. CDR3 region: CATSSRPGNEQFF. The CDR3 DNA sequence: TGTGCCACCAGCAGCCGCCCTGGCAATGAGCAGTTCTTC. Complete variable domain (other parts from reference TRBV15 and TRBJ2-1): DAMVIQNPRYQVTQFGKPVTLSCSQTLNHNVMYWYQQKSSQAPKLLFHYYDKDFNNEADTPDNFQSRRPNTSFCFLDIRSPGLGDTAMYLCATSSRPGNEQFFGPGTRLTVL.

This clonotype was seen many times. The chain employs TRBV6-5 and TRBJ2-7; D may be TRBD1 (5 bases). CDR1 MNHEY and CDR2 SVGAGI come from the germline V gene. The CDR3 totals 14 residues. Trimming took 2 bases from V and 7 from J, leaving 15 bases between them. The CDR3 coding sequence is TGTGCCAGCAGTTACGGACATCTAGGTGAGGAGCAGTACTTC. It yields the protein CASSYGHLGEEQYF.

On this clonotype itself: Since the CDR3 does not end with the conserved phenylalanine or tryptophan, this likely comes from a read error. V and J are TRBV5-1 and TRBJ2-7; no definite D call. The germline gives CDR1 SGHRS, CDR2 YFSETQ. The V gene lost 0 bases and the J gene lost 3 bases, with 7 bases spanning the gap. This CDR3 is 13 amino acids long. Here the CDR3 reads CASSLESGYEQYL. The CDR3 DNA is TGCGCCAGCAGCTTGGAGTCAGGCTACGAGCAGTACCTC.

This clonotype was counted ten times or more. The V gene is TRBV7-2, the J gene TRBJ2-1, with D unresolved. This CDR3 has 15 residues. The V end lost 5 bases, the J end lost 0 bases, and 11 bases lay between the germline ends. Germline V lookup: CDR1 SGHTA, CDR2 FQGNSA. The CDR3 DNA reads TGTGCCAGCAGCCCCACTGGAGCCTCCTACAATGAGCAGTTCTTC. The encoded protein is CASSPTGASYNEQFF.